This T cell receptor beta chain was profiled in a study of blood T cell repertoires in COVID-19. Study-level background: Sources were T cells, B-cell-depleted T cells, or PBMCs; the material itself was cDNA or gDNA.

Libraries were prepared by immunoSEQ multiplex PCR; TCRdb keeps only in-frame clonotypes and omits some of them. The repertoire consists of about 150,000 clones, with more than 80% occurring once and the leading ten covering 0.5% to 0.55%. The germline V gene has CDR1 LGHDT and CDR2 YNNKEL (reference sequence). V dropped 3 bases and J dropped 0 bases, with 11 bases sitting between them. The CDR3 runs to 15 residues. Source material: peripheral blood. The chain is built from TRBV3-1 (or the pseudogene TRBV3-2) and TRBJ2-5; TRBD2 might be the D (6 bases). This receptor was obtained from a man over 45 with acute or convalescent COVID-19. CDR3 coding DNA: TGTGCCAGCAGCCACGGGGGATTGTACCAAGAGACCCAGTACTTC. Translation gives CASSHGGLYQETQYF.